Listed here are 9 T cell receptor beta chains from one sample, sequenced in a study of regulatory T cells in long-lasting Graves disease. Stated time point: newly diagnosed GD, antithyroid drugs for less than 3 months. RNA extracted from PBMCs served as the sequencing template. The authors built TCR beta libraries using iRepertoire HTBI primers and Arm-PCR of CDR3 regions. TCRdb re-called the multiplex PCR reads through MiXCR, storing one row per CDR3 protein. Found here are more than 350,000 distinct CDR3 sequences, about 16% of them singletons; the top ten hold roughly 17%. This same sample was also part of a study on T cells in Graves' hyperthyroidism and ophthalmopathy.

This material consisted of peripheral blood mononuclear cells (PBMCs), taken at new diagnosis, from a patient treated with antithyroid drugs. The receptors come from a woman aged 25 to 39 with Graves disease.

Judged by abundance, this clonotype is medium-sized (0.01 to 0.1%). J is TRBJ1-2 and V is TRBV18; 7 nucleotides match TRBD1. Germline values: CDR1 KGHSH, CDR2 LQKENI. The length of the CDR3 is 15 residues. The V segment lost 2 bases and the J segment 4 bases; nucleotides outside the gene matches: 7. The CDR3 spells CASSPFRGRAYGYTF. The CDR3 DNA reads TGTGCCAGCTCACCATTTAGGGGGCGCGCCTATGGCTACACCTTC.

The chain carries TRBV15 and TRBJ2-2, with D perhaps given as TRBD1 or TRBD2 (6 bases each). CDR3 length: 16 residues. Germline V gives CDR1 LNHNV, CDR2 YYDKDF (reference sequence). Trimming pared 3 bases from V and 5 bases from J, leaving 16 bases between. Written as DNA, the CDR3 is TGTGCCACCAGCAGGACGCCGGGGGCCTTGACCGGGGAGCTGTTTTTT. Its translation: CATSRTPGALTGELFF.

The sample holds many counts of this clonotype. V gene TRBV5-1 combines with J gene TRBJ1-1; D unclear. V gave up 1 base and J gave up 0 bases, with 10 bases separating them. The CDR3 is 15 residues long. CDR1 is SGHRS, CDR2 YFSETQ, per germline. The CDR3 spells CASSLKQNMNTEAFF. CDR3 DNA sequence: TGCGCCAGCAGCTTGAAGCAGAACATGAACACTGAAGCTTTCTTT.

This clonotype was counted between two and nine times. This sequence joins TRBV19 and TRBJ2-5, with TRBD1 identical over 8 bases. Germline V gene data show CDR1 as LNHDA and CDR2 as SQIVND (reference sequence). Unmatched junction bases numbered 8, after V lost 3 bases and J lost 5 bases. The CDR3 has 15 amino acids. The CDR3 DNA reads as TGTGCCAGTAGTATTTACTGGACAGGGCCGGAGACCCAGTACTTC. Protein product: CASSIYWTGPETQYF.

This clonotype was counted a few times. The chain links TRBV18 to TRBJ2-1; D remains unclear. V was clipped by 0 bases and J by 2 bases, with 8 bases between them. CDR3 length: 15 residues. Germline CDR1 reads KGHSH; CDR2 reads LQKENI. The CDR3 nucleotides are TGTGCCAGCTCACCACCGGACGTGACCTACAATGAGCAGTTCTTC. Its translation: CASSPPDVTYNEQFF. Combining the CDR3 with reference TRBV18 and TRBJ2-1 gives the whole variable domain NAGVMQNPRHLVRRRGQEARLRCSPMKGHSHVYWYRQLPEEGLKFMVYLQKENIIDESGMPKERFSAEFPKEGPSILRIQQVVRGDSAAYFCASSPPDVTYNEQFFGPGTRLTVL.

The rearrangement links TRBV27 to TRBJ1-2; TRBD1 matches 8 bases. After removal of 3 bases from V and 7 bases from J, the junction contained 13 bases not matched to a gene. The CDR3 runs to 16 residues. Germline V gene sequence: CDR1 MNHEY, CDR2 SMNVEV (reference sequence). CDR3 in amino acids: CASSFLGQGRIGGYTF. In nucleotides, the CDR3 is TGTGCCAGCAGTTTTCTTGGACAGGGACGCATAGGTGGCTACACCTTC.

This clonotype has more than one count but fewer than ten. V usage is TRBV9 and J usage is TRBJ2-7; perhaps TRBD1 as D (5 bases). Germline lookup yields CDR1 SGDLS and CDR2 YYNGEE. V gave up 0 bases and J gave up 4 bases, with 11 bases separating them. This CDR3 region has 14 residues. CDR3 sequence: CASSVAGIAYEQYF. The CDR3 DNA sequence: TGTGCCAGCAGCGTAGCAGGGATCGCATACGAGCAGTACTTC.

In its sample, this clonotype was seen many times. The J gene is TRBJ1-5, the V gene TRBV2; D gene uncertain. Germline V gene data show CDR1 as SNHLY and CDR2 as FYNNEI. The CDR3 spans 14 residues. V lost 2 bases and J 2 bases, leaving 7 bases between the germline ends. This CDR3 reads CASSELQGNQPQHF. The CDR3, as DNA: TGTGCCAGCAGTGAACTTCAGGGCAATCAGCCCCAGCATTTT.

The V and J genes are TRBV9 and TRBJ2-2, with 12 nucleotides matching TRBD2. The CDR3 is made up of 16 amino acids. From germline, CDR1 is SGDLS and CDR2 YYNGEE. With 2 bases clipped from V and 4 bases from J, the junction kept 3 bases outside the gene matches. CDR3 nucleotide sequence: TGTGCCAGCAGCGTTCTAGCGGGGGGGGCCACCGGGGAGCTGTTTTTT. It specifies CASSVLAGGATGELFF.